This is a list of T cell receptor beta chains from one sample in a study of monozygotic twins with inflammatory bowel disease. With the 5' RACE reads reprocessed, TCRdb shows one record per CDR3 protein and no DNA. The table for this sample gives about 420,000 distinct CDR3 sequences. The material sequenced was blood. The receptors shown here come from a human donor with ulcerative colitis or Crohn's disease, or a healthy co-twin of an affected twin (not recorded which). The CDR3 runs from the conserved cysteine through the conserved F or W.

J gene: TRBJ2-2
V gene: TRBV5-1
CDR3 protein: CASSISRAGTGELFF

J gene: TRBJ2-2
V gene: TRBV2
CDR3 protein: CATRETMNTGELFF

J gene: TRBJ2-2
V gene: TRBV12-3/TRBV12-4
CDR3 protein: CASSLGGGIGELFF

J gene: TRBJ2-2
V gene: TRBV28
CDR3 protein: CASSSKRPRGQGYTGELFF

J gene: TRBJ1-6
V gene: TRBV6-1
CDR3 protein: CASSDVAGQGFSPLHF

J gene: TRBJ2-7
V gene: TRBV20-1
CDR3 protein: CSAGGLAGLYEQYF

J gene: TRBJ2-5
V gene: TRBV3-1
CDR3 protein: CASSGMSRPGETQYF

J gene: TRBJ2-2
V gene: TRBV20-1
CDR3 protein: CSASGWAGANTGELFF

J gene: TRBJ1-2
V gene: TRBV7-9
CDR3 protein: CASSLGGTPLGYTF

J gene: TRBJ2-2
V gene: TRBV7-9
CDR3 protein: CASSSTDRTSAGELFF

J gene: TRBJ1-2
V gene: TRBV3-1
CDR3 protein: CASSQEAGAYGYTF

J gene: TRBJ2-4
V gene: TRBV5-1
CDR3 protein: CASASGTTRENQYF

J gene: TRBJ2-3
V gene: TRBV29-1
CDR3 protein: CSLSGGPGLATDTQYF

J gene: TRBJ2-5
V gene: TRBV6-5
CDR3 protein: CASSYPKAAAQYF

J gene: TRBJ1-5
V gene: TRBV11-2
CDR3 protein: CASSLDRTGGQPQHF

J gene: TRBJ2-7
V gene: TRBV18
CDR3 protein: CASSPRTQTSATYEQYF

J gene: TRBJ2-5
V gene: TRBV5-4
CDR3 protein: CASSLSGEQETQYF

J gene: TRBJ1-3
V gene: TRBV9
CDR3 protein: CASSVNREESGNTIYF

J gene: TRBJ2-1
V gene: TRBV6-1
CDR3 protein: CASRRQQGVNEQFF

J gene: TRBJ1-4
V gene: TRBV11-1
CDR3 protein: CASSPPLGQGGTSNEKLFF

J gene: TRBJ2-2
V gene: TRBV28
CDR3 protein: CDSTIGQTNTGELFF

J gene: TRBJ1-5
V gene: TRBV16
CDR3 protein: CASSPEGSGQPQHF

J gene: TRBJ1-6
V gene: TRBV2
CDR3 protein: CATYREVGNSPLHF

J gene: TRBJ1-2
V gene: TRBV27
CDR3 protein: CASSSALDGIGGYTF

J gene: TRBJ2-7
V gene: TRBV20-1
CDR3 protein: CSASEGPGEYF

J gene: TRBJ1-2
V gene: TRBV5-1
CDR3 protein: CASSLDRPKSRGYTF

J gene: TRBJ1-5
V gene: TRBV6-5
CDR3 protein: CASSYSFGNQPQHF